This is a list of T cell receptor beta chains from one sample in a study of molecular identifiers for immune sequencing clone quantification. TCRdb ran MiXCR on the PCR reads and lists one entry per CDR3 protein. Here the sample spans 70,000 to 95,000 distinct CDR3 sequences, roughly 20% being singletons. The sample taken for sequencing was naive CD8+ T cells from blood, with Jurkat cell RNA spiked in. These TCRs come from a human donor in good health. Some libraries in this study had Jurkat cell RNA spiked in. The conserved cysteine and the conserved F or W are not part of the CDR3 here. Each record gives: CDR3 length, V gene, clone size, J gene, CDR3 protein. Size is stated for part of the rows, as once, few or many counts, or as a class when the clone is expanded.

12,TRBV5-4,few,TRBJ2-1,AFEGGATVDAQF
12,TRBV19,many,TRBJ2-7,ASSPGTSSYEQY
15,TRBV5-5,many,TRBJ2-3,ASSLFGLAGTTDTQY
13,TRBV12-3/TRBV12-4,few,TRBJ2-7,ASSTPYRGSYEQY
10,TRBV10-3,.,TRBJ1-1,AITTGGTEAF
10,TRBV29-1,medium-sized,TRBJ2-3,SAGGVEDTQY
14,TRBV19,.,TRBJ1-6,ASSGPGPSYNSPLH
11,TRBV20-1,many,TRBJ2-7,SAYRDTFYEQY
12,TRBV7-8,many,TRBJ2-7,ASSSAGGSYEQY
15,TRBV7-9,once,TRBJ2-7,ASSFPRGQGVSYEQY
14,TRBV5-1,many,TRBJ1-6,ASSLGWTGELSPLH
13,TRBV19,.,TRBJ2-7,ASSAYREGSYEQY
15,TRBV7-2,many,TRBJ2-3,ASSSGLAGVFTDTQY
13,TRBV9,many,TRBJ2-2,ASSGGGPDTGELF
12,TRBV12-3/TRBV12-4,many,TRBJ2-7,ASSLGQAYYEQY
14,TRBV2,many,TRBJ2-5,ASSEVGQGHLETQH
13,TRBV5-6,many,TRBJ2-3,ASSLGQGPTDTQY
14,TRBV4-1,many,TRBJ1-5,ASSQEPGPSNQPQH
13,TRBV5-5,many,TRBJ2-5,ASSLLGTSGETQY
9,TRBV7-9,many,TRBJ2-7,ASSGLYEQY
11,TRBV12-3/TRBV12-4,many,TRBJ1-2,ASSLGSYYGYT
13,TRBV19,many,TRBJ2-1,ASSSWSSSYNEQF
11,TRBV5-1,many,TRBJ1-1,ASSLYRGTEAF
11,TRBV30,many,TRBJ1-1,AWSPGADTEAF
13,TRBV30,many,TRBJ2-5,AWFDVGVGKETQY
12,TRBV7-6,many,TRBJ2-3,ASSSGSFTDTQY
14,TRBV28,.,TRBJ1-5,ASTKEGTRSNQPQH
14,TRBV28,many,TRBJ2-3,ASNLFGGSVQGTQY
11,TRBV5-5,many,TRBJ2-7,ASSLIGVYEQY
11,TRBV20-1,many,TRBJ2-7,SARTSGTYEQY
19,TRBV12-3/TRBV12-4,many,TRBJ2-7,ASSLDSGSVAGTRGRYEQY
11,TRBV20-1,many,TRBJ2-7,SARSGSSYEQY
12,TRBV4-1,many,TRBJ2-7,ASSPSPRYYEQY
9,TRBV30,many,TRBJ2-1,AWSVRYEQF
10,TRBV5-5,many,TRBJ1-1,ASSLVNTEAF